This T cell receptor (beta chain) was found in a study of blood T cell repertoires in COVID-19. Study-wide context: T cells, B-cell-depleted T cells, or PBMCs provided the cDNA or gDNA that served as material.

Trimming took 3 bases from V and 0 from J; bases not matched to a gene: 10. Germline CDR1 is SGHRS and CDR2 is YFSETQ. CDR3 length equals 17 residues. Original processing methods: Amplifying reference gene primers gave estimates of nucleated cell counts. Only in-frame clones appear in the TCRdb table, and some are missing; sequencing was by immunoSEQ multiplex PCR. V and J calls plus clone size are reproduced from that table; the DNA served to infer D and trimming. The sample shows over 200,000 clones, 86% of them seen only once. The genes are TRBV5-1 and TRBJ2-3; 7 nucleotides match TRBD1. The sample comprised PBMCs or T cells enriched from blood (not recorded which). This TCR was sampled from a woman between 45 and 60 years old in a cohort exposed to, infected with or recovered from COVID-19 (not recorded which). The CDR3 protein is CASSSGQVSSSTDTQYF. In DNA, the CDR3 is TGCGCCAGCAGCTCTGGACAGGTCAGTTCAAGCACAGATACGCAGTATTTT.